The 2 T cell receptor beta chains presented below share a single source sample, sequenced in a study of early T cells in non-severe SARS-CoV-2 infection. TCRdb recomputed calls from the 5' RACE reads with MiXCR, one row per CDR3 protein. There are roughly 60,000 distinct CDR3 sequences in the sample; about 11% occur only once, and roughly 3% lies in the top ten. Sequencing used whole blood, obtained at baseline. These TCRs come from an adult who was a healthcare worker with PCR-confirmed SARS-CoV-2 infection or an uninfected control (not recorded which).

This clonotype was detected ten times or more. The chain uses TRBV6-6 and TRBJ1-5; 8 bases agree with TRBD1. V was clipped by 5 bases and J by 2 bases; unmatched bases: 8. The germline CDR1 and CDR2 sequences are MNHNY and SVGAGI (reference sequence). This CDR3 comprises 16 residues. CDR3 amino acids: CASSPYMTGGNQPQHF. DNA of the CDR3: TGTGCCAGCAGTCCTTATATGACAGGGGGCAATCAGCCCCAGCATTTT.

The chain uses TRBV11-2 and TRBJ2-2, with 9 nucleotides matching TRBD2. The CDR3 loop spans 16 amino acids. Germline lookup yields CDR1 SGHAT and CDR2 FQNNGV. V lost 4 bases, J lost 2 bases, and 5 bases stayed unmatched. As DNA, the CDR3 is TGTGCCAGCAGCTCGTCTAGCGGGGAAAACACCGGGGAGCTGTTTTTT. This translates into CASSSSSGENTGELFF. Together with reference TRBV11-2 and TRBJ2-2, the CDR3 gives the full variable domain: EAGVAQSPRYKIIEKRQSVAFWCNPISGHATLYWYQQILGQGPKLLIQFQNNGVVDDSQLPKDRFSAERLKGVDSTLKIQPAKLEDSAVYLCASSSSSGENTGELFFGEGSRLTVL.